This TCR beta chain appears in the sequencing data of a study of CD8+CD57+ T cells in acquired aplastic anemia. Study summary: Sorted CD4+ and CD8+ cells gave an average of 3.2 ug of DNA. Broader study findings: The study identified almost 30 CD8+ CDR3 sequences shared by patients and controls. Statistical testing detected no significant gap in CD8+ Simpson's diversity between patients and controls.

V was clipped by 6 bases and J by 1 base; unmatched bases: 12. This CDR3 is 17 amino acids long. Germline CDR1 is ENHRY and CDR2 is SYGVKD. The TCR beta profiling, which covered VDJ combination and CDR3 sequence, was carried out using genomic DNA as the template. In TCRdb, the reads were re-called with MiXCR into one record per CDR3 protein. Of about 160,000 distinct CDR3 sequences listed, roughly 45% are singletons. Ten or more counts support this clonotype. What it recognizes is unknown. This chain uses TRBV10-3 with TRBJ1-3; TRBD1 matches 7 bases. Sequenced material: sorted CD4+, CD8+, or CD8+CD57+ T cells (not recorded which) from PBMCs. This sequence was found in a human donor in good health. As DNA, the CDR3 is TGTGCCATCAGCGCCCTTGGGACAGTCCTGTCTGGAAACACCATATATTTT. Its protein product is CAISALGTVLSGNTIYF.